Reported below is one T cell receptor beta chain. Its binding antigen is unknown. There are no base qualities to consult, and no much larger clone falls within one base. CDR1 and CDR2, per the germline V gene, are SGHVS and FQNEAQ. The CDR3 starts with the cysteine, ends with the phenylalanine, and has 16 residues. The entry retains the CDR3 DNA only, 48 bases that are in frame from base 1. V was cut back by 0 bases and J by 2 bases, leaving a gap of 13 bases between them. Library preparation employed 5' RACE. TCRdb shows the sequencer as Illumina HiSeq 2500. A second PCR of roughly 7 to 11 cycles was performed with a sample-barcoded 5' primer and a J-beta primer mix. A template-switch 5' adaptor carrying 12 random nucleotides introduced a unique molecular identifier onto each TCR beta cDNA molecule. At least 2.5 million CDR3-containing paired-end reads were obtained from each sample. The Mint cDNA synthesis kit, primed by a TRBC-specific oligonucleotide, was used to synthesize first-strand cDNA from all RNA. Following uracil-DNA glycosylase treatment, all cDNA underwent a first 18-cycle PCR with the universal primers M1SS and BC2_uni_R. As for the original processing: For normalization, 1 million high-quality reads, each with a distinct molecular identifier, were randomly selected from each sample. Reads sharing molecular identifiers were discarded rather than binned into consensus sequences. MiTCR, run with a Q25 quality threshold and the strictest error-elimination algorithm, handled CDR3 identification, clonotype clustering and error correction. A nonparametric unseen species model with Euler transformation was used to estimate lower-bound total TCR beta diversity. The public reads were reanalyzed by TCRdb: fastp trimming at Q25, MiXCR alignment, in-frame beta chains only. Merged by CDR3 protein, the rows form single entries marked with the most common genes and DNA. None of the V and J calls come from the authors' own analysis; TCRdb made them. The sample data list about 1.4 million distinct CDR3 sequences, and around 59% of these were observed just once. Over 5.5% of the sample belongs to the ten largest clones.

Systemically healthy Caucasian individuals from Russia, 35 to 50 in total and aged about 6 to 90 years, were included as donors. Each donor gave about 10 milliliters of peripheral blood, drawn into EDTA-treated Vacutainer tubes. Ficoll-Paque density-gradient centrifugation was used to isolate PBMCs, with at least 7 million per sample. Trizol reagent was used to extract total RNA from PBMCs, with at least 6 micrograms per sample. For every donor, an aliquot of PBMCs went through flow cytometry to measure the percentages of naive CD45RAhigh/CD27high T cells. This sample was included in a study of blood T cells in healthy people across ages (dated by TCRdb to between 2014 and 2017). Context from the whole study: In model experiments, roughly one uniquely barcoded TCR beta cDNA molecule per two T cells was captured by template switching. Age-related changes in TCR beta repertoire diversity were measured in the study by deep sequencing normalized with unique cDNA molecular identifiers. Four age groups were formed from the donors: young (average about 17 years), middle-aged (around 39), aged (about 62) and long-lived (approximately 78). To avoid experimental bias, donors of different ages were spread randomly across the sequencing lanes. Two additional independent replicas of 1 million unique cDNA reads from the same blood draw were analyzed for two donors (one aged 18 to 29 and one aged 80 or older).

General conclusions and limits of the study: Since profiling was done on bulk unsorted PBMCs, naive and antigen-experienced compartments could not be conclusively compared. Observed TCR beta diversity per million T cells fell roughly linearly with age, and a significant reduction was already apparent by age around 40. The percentage of naive T cells measured by flow cytometry correlated strongly with observed TCR beta diversity. Total diversity estimates from one million sequenced T cells were considered lower bounds and underestimates. The CMV infection status of donors was not known, potentially confounding age-related changes in expanded clonotypes. Compared with the aged group, more naive CD4+ T cells, fewer expanded clones and increased TCR diversity were shown by the long-lived group, suggesting age selection.

Sequencing was performed on blood. This sequence uses TRBV7-8 and TRBJ1-1; the D segment could be TRBD1, given 6 matching bases. This sequence was found in a man between 18 and 35 years old in good health. The nucleotide sequence is given as TGTGCCAGCAGCTTAGCAGGGGGGGCTTTTAACACTGAAGCTTTCTTT. This codes for CASSLAGGAFNTEAFF.